The clone carrying this T cell receptor (beta chain) was seen only once. V was shortened by 4 bases and J by 1 base, with 7 bases between the two germline ends. In germline, CDR1 is SEHNR, CDR2 FQNEAQ (reference sequence). The length of the CDR3 is 13 residues. Measured with immunoSEQ multiplex PCR; TCRdb has only the in-frame clones, and not every one. The table includes 70,000 to 85,000 clones, 97% detected once. The data are from a study of technical replicates of blood from a handful of donors. Sequencing was done on a sample of T cells isolated from PBMCs. The TCR comes from a human donor in good health. This chain links TRBV7-9 with TRBJ1-2, with D uncertain. CDR3 DNA: TGTGCCAGCAGCTATGGCTTTAACTATGGCTACACCTTC. This gives the protein CASSYGFNYGYTF.